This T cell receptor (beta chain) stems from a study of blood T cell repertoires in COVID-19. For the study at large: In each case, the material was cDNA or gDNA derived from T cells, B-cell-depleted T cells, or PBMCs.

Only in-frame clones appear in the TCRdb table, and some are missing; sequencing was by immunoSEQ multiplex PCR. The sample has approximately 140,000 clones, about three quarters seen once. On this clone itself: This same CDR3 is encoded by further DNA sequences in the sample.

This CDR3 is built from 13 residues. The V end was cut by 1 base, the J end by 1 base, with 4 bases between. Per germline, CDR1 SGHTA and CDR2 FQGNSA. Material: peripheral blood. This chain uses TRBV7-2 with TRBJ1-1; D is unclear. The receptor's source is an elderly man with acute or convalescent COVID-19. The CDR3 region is CASSLVKNTEAFF. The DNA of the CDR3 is TGTGCCAGCAGCTTAGTAAAGAACACTGAAGCTTTCTTT.